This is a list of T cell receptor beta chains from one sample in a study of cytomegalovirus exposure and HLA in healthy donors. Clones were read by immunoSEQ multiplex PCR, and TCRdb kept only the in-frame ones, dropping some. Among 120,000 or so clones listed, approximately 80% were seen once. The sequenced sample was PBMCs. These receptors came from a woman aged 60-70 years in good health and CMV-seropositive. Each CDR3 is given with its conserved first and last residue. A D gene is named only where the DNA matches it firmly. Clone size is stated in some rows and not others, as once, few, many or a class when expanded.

CDR3: CASSGRTGDFHEQYF
DNA: TGCGCCAGCAGCGGGAGGACAGGGGATTTCCACGAGCAGTACTTC
D: TRBD1
size: NA
J: TRBJ2-7
V: TRBV5-1

CDR3: CASIRQANTEAFF
DNA: TGTGCCAGCATCCGCCAGGCGAACACTGAAGCTTTCTTT
D: NA
size: few
J: TRBJ1-1
V: TRBV2

CDR3: CSVERGTSGYNEQFF
DNA: TGCAGCGTTGAGCGTGGGACTAGCGGCTACAATGAGCAGTTCTTC
D: TRBD2
size: NA
J: TRBJ2-1
V: TRBV29-1

CDR3: CASSPGHLRSGNTIYF
DNA: TGTGCCAGTAGTCCGGGACACCTACGCTCTGGAAACACCATATATTTT
D: NA
size: once
J: TRBJ1-3
V: TRBV19

CDR3: CAISAGEYNEQFF
DNA: TGTGCCATCAGTGCAGGGGAGTACAATGAGCAGTTCTTC
D: NA
size: once
J: TRBJ2-1
V: TRBV10-3

CDR3: CASSLVSGAGNTIYF
DNA: TGCGCCAGCAGCTTGGTTTCAGGGGCGGGAAACACCATATATTTT
D: NA
size: NA
J: TRBJ1-3
V: TRBV5-1

CDR3: CAISTGQGYTGELFF
DNA: TGTGCCATCAGTACGGGACAGGGCTACACCGGGGAGCTGTTTTTT
D: TRBD1
size: NA
J: TRBJ2-2
V: TRBV10-3

CDR3: CASSSGLGYNEQFF
DNA: TGTGCCAGCAGCTCGGGACTAGGGTACAATGAGCAGTTCTTC
D: TRBD2
size: NA
J: TRBJ2-1
V: TRBV11-3

CDR3: CASRKEGHDTGELFF
DNA: TGTGCCAGCAGGAAAGAGGGACACGACACCGGGGAGCTGTTTTTT
D: NA
size: NA
J: TRBJ2-2
V: TRBV6-6

CDR3: CASSLDGGETQYF
DNA: TGTGCCAGCAGCTTAGATGGCGGGGAGACCCAGTACTTC
D: NA
size: NA
J: TRBJ2-5
V: TRBV13

CDR3: CASSYAGPSDFQYF
DNA: TGTGCCAGCAGTTACGCGGGTCCGTCCGACTTCCAGTACTTC
D: NA
size: once
J: TRBJ2-7
V: TRBV6-5

CDR3: CASSDGLVRYTGELFF
DNA: TGTGCCAGCAGTGATGGACTAGTTCGGTACACCGGGGAGCTGTTTTTT
D: TRBD2
size: NA
J: TRBJ2-2
V: TRBV2

CDR3: CASSLFVGTVYGYTF
DNA: TGTGCCAGCAGCTTATTTGTGGGGACAGTGTATGGCTACACCTTC
D: TRBD1
size: once
J: TRBJ1-2
V: TRBV7-9

CDR3: CASSRQGTDWEKLFF
DNA: TGTGCCAGCAGCCGACAGGGTACGGATTGGGAAAAACTGTTTTTT
D: TRBD1
size: NA
J: TRBJ1-4
V: TRBV2

CDR3: CASSLTGPPFQNTEAFF
DNA: TGTGCCAGTAGCCTGACAGGGCCGCCATTTCAGAACACTGAAGCTTTCTTT
D: TRBD1
size: NA
J: TRBJ1-1
V: TRBV19

CDR3: CASSPSSGANVLTF
DNA: TGTGCCAGCAGCCCTTCCTCTGGGGCCAACGTCCTGACTTTC
D: NA
size: NA
J: TRBJ2-6
V: TRBV9

CDR3: CASRQYNSPLHF
DNA: TGTGCCAGCAGACAATATAATTCACCCCTCCACTTT
D: NA
size: NA
J: TRBJ1-6
V: TRBV6-5

CDR3: CASRRSSGSEQYF
DNA: TGTGCCAGCAGACGCTCTAGCGGGAGCGAGCAGTACTTC
D: TRBD2
size: NA
J: TRBJ2-7
V: TRBV28

CDR3: CASSPQQGASEKLFF
DNA: TGTGCCAGCAGCCCGCAACAGGGGGCGAGTGAAAAACTGTTTTTT
D: TRBD1
size: NA
J: TRBJ1-4
V: TRBV7-2

CDR3: CASSVTASDPDTQYF
DNA: TGTGCCAGCAGCGTGACGGCTAGCGATCCAGATACGCAGTATTTT
D: NA
size: NA
J: TRBJ2-3
V: TRBV9

CDR3: CASSLGGRLQETQYF
DNA: TGTGCCAGCAGTTTGGGCGGGCGCTTACAAGAGACCCAGTACTTC
D: NA
size: NA
J: TRBJ2-5
V: TRBV28

CDR3: CASSGAQDTQYF
DNA: TGTGCCAGCAGCGGGGCCCAAGATACGCAGTATTTT
D: NA
size: NA
J: TRBJ2-3
V: TRBV7-3

CDR3: CATKTGGGEQFF
DNA: TGTGCCACCAAAACTGGCGGGGGTGAGCAGTTCTTC
D: TRBD2
size: few
J: TRBJ2-1
V: TRBV6-6

CDR3: CASSGLYEQYF
DNA: TGTGCCAGTAGTGGGCTTTACGAGCAGTACTTC
D: NA
size: NA
J: TRBJ2-7
V: TRBV19

CDR3: CASQKAGVSYEQYF
DNA: TGTGCCAGCCAGAAAGCGGGAGTATCCTACGAGCAGTACTTC
D: TRBD2
size: NA
J: TRBJ2-7
V: TRBV11-2

CDR3: CASSSEGDTEAFF
DNA: TGTGCCAGCAGTTCGGAAGGGGACACTGAAGCTTTCTTT
D: NA
size: NA
J: TRBJ1-1
V: TRBV2

CDR3: CASSFSYVGLYGYTF
DNA: TGTGCCAGCAGTTTTTCTTATGTCGGACTTTATGGCTACACCTTC
D: NA
size: NA
J: TRBJ1-2
V: TRBV27

CDR3: CASSTQGLNTEAFF
DNA: TGTGCCAGCAGCACCCAGGGGTTGAACACTGAAGCTTTCTTT
D: NA
size: NA
J: TRBJ1-1
V: TRBV5-4

CDR3: CASERTGRNQPQHF
DNA: TGTGCCAGCGAAAGGACGGGGAGGAATCAGCCCCAGCATTTT
D: NA
size: once
J: TRBJ1-5
V: TRBV28

CDR3: CASSFFLRSGAPLNSYEQYF
DNA: TGTGCCAGCAGTTTTTTTTTGCGGTCAGGGGCGCCTCTAAACTCCTACGAGCAGTACTTC
D: NA
size: NA
J: TRBJ2-7
V: TRBV28

CDR3: CASSAGTGGHQPQHF
DNA: TGTGCCAGCAGTGCAGGGACAGGGGGACATCAGCCCCAGCATTTT
D: TRBD1
size: few
J: TRBJ1-5
V: TRBV6-1

CDR3: CSGRLAETQYF
DNA: TGCAGCGGGAGACTAGCGGAGACCCAGTACTTC
D: TRBD2
size: NA
J: TRBJ2-5
V: TRBV29-1

CDR3: CASSLALGVDTQYF
DNA: TGTGCCAGCAGCTTGGCCCTCGGAGTGGATACGCAGTATTTT
D: NA
size: once
J: TRBJ2-3
V: TRBV7-2

CDR3: CASGLEGGYTQYF
DNA: TGTGCTAGTGGTTTGGAGGGAGGATACACGCAGTATTTT
D: NA
size: NA
J: TRBJ2-3
V: TRBV12-5

CDR3: CSVDAGETYGYTF
DNA: TGCAGCGTTGATGCGGGGGAAACCTATGGCTACACCTTC
D: NA
size: NA
J: TRBJ1-2
V: TRBV29-1

CDR3: CASGAVQGQTIYF
DNA: TGTGCCAGCGGGGCAGTACAGGGTCAGACCATATATTTT
D: NA
size: NA
J: TRBJ1-3
V: TRBV6-1

CDR3: CASTLDRGRDYGYTF
DNA: TGTGCCAGCACCCTGGACAGGGGGCGCGACTATGGCTACACCTTC
D: TRBD1
size: NA
J: TRBJ1-2
V: TRBV6-1

CDR3: CASPLIQGATYEQYF
DNA: TGTGCCAGCCCACTAATCCAGGGGGCGACCTACGAGCAGTACTTC
D: TRBD1
size: NA
J: TRBJ2-7
V: TRBV18

CDR3: CASSPGGRGRLEQYF
DNA: TGTGCCAGCAGTCCCGGGGGGCGGGGACGGCTCGAGCAGTACTTC
D: NA
size: NA
J: TRBJ2-7
V: TRBV6-6

CDR3: CASSSFYEQFF
DNA: TGTGCCAGCAGTTCCTTCTATGAGCAGTTCTTC
D: NA
size: few
J: TRBJ2-1
V: TRBV6-6

CDR3: CASSLTGVGQETQYF
DNA: TGTGCCAGCAGCTTAACAGGGGTTGGGCAAGAGACCCAGTACTTC
D: NA
size: NA
J: TRBJ2-5
V: TRBV7-3

CDR3: CASSTGQNYGYTF
DNA: TGTGCCAGCAGTACCGGACAGAACTATGGCTACACCTTC
D: NA
size: NA
J: TRBJ1-2
V: TRBV6-1

CDR3: CASSPRTDSTDTQYF
DNA: TGTGCCAGCAGTCCAAGGACTGATAGCACAGATACGCAGTATTTT
D: NA
size: NA
J: TRBJ2-3
V: TRBV2

CDR3: CASSLGKRDNEIYGYTF
DNA: TGTGCTAGCAGCTTAGGGAAAAGGGACAACGAAATCTATGGCTACACCTTC
D: NA
size: NA
J: TRBJ1-2
V: TRBV7-7

CDR3: CASSSRDRGTGELFF
DNA: TGTGCCAGCAGCTCCCGGGACAGGGGCACCGGGGAGCTGTTTTTT
D: TRBD1
size: NA
J: TRBJ2-2
V: TRBV5-4

CDR3: CSSSGGTVLYEQYF
DNA: TGTTCCAGCAGCGGTGGGACAGTACTTTACGAGCAGTACTTC
D: TRBD1
size: NA
J: TRBJ2-7
V: TRBV7-9

CDR3: CASSIGVSYGYTF
DNA: TGTGCCAGTAGTATCGGGGTAAGCTATGGCTACACCTTC
D: NA
size: NA
J: TRBJ1-2
V: TRBV19

CDR3: CSSSLVLGDTEAFF
DNA: TGTTCCAGCAGCTTAGTCCTAGGCGACACTGAAGCTTTCTTT
D: NA
size: NA
J: TRBJ1-1
V: TRBV7-9

CDR3: CASSYSLSRRWDTVYF
DNA: TGTGCCAGCAGTTACTCCTTAAGTCGCAGGTGGGACACCGTATATTTT
D: NA
size: NA
J: TRBJ1-3
V: TRBV6-5

CDR3: CASSDNRGSYEQYF
DNA: TGTGCCAGCAGCGACAACAGGGGTTCCTACGAGCAGTACTTC
D: TRBD1
size: NA
J: TRBJ2-7
V: TRBV7-2

CDR3: CASGLESDSPLHF
DNA: TGTGCTAGTGGTTTGGAATCCGATTCACCCCTCCACTTT
D: NA
size: NA
J: TRBJ1-6
V: TRBV12-5

CDR3: CASSEGVAGARQYF
DNA: TGTGCCAGTAGTGAGGGGGTAGCGGGAGCGAGGCAGTACTTC
D: TRBD2
size: NA
J: TRBJ2-7
V: TRBV19